The 10 T cell receptor beta chains given below trace back to one sample, sequenced in a study of blood T cell repertoires in COVID-19. Here immunoSEQ multiplex PCR was the method, and the copy in TCRdb shows in-frame clones only, minus some. The table lists over 150,000 clones, over 65% of them singletons. The sequencing sample was made of peripheral blood. The receptors come from a man older than 75 with acute or convalescent COVID-19.

This clone has more than one count but fewer than ten. This chain connects TRBV5-1 to TRBJ2-1; 9 nucleotides align to TRBD1. J was trimmed by 3 bases and V by 0 bases; bases with no gene match: 4. This CDR3 contains 16 residues. Germline V gene sequence: CDR1 SGHRS, CDR2 YFSETQ. This CDR3 reads CASSLGPGQGYNEQFF. CDR3 coding DNA: TGCGCCAGCAGCTTGGGCCCGGGACAGGGCTACAATGAGCAGTTCTTC.

The DNA of the CDR3 is TGTGCCAGTAGTACCAGCGGACAGGACGGAAACACCATATATTTT. This encodes CASSTSGQDGNTIYF. The chain joins TRBV19 to TRBJ1-3; 7 bases match TRBD1. Germline V gene data show CDR1 as LNHDA and CDR2 as SQIVND (reference sequence). The V segment lost 4 bases and the J segment 4 bases; nucleotides outside the gene matches: 7. This CDR3 spans 15 amino acids.

The CDR3 region is CSASGGPVNTEAFF. CDR3 DNA: TGCAGTGCTAGTGGGGGGCCGGTGAACACTGAAGCTTTCTTT. The J gene is TRBJ1-1, the V gene TRBV20-1, with D possibly being TRBD1 (6 bases). V dropped 3 bases and J dropped 0 bases, with 11 bases sitting between them. Germline CDR1 DFQATT, CDR2 SNEGSKA (reference sequence). This CDR3 region has 14 residues.

This chain joins TRBV7-6 and TRBJ1-4; TRBD1 matches at 8 bases. V was clipped by 5 bases and J by 3 bases; unmatched bases: 5. Germline V lookup: CDR1 SGHVS, CDR2 FNYEAQ. This CDR3 is 15 amino acids long. The CDR3: CASSTRTGPNEKLFF. The CDR3 coding sequence is TGTGCCAGCAGCACCCGGACAGGGCCTAATGAAAAACTGTTTTTT.

This clone was counted once. The chain uses TRBV4-1 and TRBJ2-5; the match to TRBD2 covers 7 bases. Trimming took 3 bases from V and 5 from J; bases not matched to a gene: 3. Germline assignment: CDR1 MGHRA and CDR2 YSYEKL. The CDR3 consists of 13 residues. The CDR3 bases are TGCGCCAGCAGCCAGTGGACTAGTGAGACCCAGTACTTC. Translated, it gives CASSQWTSETQYF.

This rearrangement joins TRBV6-2 or TRBV6-3 to TRBJ1-1; D gene ambiguous. CDR1 is MNHEY and CDR2 is SVGEGT in the germline V gene. V was trimmed by 0 bases and J by 0 bases, leaving 5 bases between them. This CDR3 is built from 14 residues. The CDR3 is CASSYSQLNTEAFF. The CDR3 coding sequence is TGTGCCAGCAGTTACTCCCAGTTGAACACTGAAGCTTTCTTT.

This clone appeared once. V and J are TRBV6-6 and TRBJ2-7; D remains ambiguous. From germline, CDR1 is MNHNY and CDR2 SVGAGI (reference sequence). This CDR3 has 12 amino acids. The V end lost 0 bases, the J end lost 4 bases, and 4 bases lay between the germline ends. CDR3 in amino acids: CASSYSEYEQYF. The CDR3 DNA follows: TGTGCCAGCAGTTACTCCGAGTACGAGCAGTACTTC.

This clone has just a few counts. The rearrangement joins TRBV7-2 to TRBJ2-3, with a tentative D call TRBD1 (5 bases). Per germline, CDR1 SGHTA and CDR2 FQGNSA. V was clipped by 5 bases and J by 3 bases, with 18 bases between them. This CDR3 region has 16 residues. CDR3 in DNA: TGTGCCAGCAGCCCTAACCCGACAGCCCCGACAGATACGCAGTATTTT. This gives the protein CASSPNPTAPTDTQYF.

The rearrangement joins TRBV29-1 to TRBJ2-7; the D gene is possibly TRBD1 (6 bases). CDR1 is SQVTM and CDR2 is ANQGSEA in the germline V gene. Trimming removed 5 bases at V and 2 bases at J, with 13 bases between. The CDR3 sequence is 13 residues long. The CDR3 coding sequence is TGCAGCGTTCGACAGGTGAATACCTACGAGCAGTACTTC. It translates to CSVRQVNTYEQYF.

Written as DNA, the CDR3 is TGTGCCAGTAAGATTGGACAGGAGAGGGAACTCGAGCAGTACTTC. As protein: CASKIGQERELEQYF. This sequence joins TRBV6-5 and TRBJ2-7; 7 bases fit TRBD1. CDR1 and CDR2 (germline): MNHEY, SVGAGI. The CDR3 sequence is 15 residues long. Trimming cost V 9 bases and J 6 bases; bases outside gene matches: 17.